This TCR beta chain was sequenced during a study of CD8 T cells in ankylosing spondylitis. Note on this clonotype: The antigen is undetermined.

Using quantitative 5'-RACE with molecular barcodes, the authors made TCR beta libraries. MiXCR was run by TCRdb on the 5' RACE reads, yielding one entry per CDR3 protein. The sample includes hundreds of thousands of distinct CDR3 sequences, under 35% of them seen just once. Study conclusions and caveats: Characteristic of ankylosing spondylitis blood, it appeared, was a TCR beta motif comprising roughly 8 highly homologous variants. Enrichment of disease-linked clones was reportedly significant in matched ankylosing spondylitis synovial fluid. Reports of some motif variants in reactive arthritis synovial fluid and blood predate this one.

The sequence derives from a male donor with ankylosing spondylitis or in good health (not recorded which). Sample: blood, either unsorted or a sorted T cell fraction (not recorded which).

Here the CDR3 reads CSARIPSTDTQYF. Here the CDR3 DNA reads TGCAGTGCACGAATACCTAGCACAGATACGCAGTATTTT. J is TRBJ2-3 and V is TRBV20-1; D is uncertain. CDR3 length: 13 residues. Trimming removed 6 bases at V and 0 bases at J, with 10 bases between. The V gene's germline CDR1 is DFQATT and CDR2 SNEGSKA (reference sequence).